This entry is about one TCR beta chain. The antigen is unknown. This sample is drawn from a study of post-analysis software for immune sequencing data. Study background: Relapsing-remitting, secondary progressive and progressive-relapsing courses of multiple sclerosis were included. The study's findings and limits: There were five TRBV segments more frequent in patients than controls, and TRBV5-6, TRBV5-1 and TRBV20-1 were among them. F measure showed strong co-clustering of same-batch samples.

Libraries were made from TCR beta cDNA, and they carried unique molecular identifiers. Researchers reported a few hundred thousand cDNA molecules coming from around 1 to 9.1 million T cells. From the PCR reads, TCRdb called clonotypes with MiXCR, one entry per CDR3 protein. The profile shows 450,000 to 700,000 distinct CDR3 sequences, roughly two fifths of them singletons. This CDR3 has 15 amino acids. With 3 bases removed from V and 2 bases from J, the gap between germline ends came to 12 bases. Germline V gene data show CDR1 as ENHRY and CDR2 as SYGVKD. The sequence was collected from a girl between 5 and 17 years old with multiple sclerosis. The rearrangement uses TRBV10-3 and TRBJ2-3; D perhaps matches TRBD2 (6 bases). Sequencing was performed on blood. The CDR3 region is CAISERESITDTQYF. The CDR3 region has the DNA TGTGCCATCAGTGAACGGGAGAGCATCACAGATACGCAGTATTTT.